This T cell receptor (beta chain) is from a study of blood T cell repertoires in COVID-19. Background on the study: The United States, Italy and Spain provided the acute and convalescent COVID-19 samples.

Measured with immunoSEQ multiplex PCR; TCRdb has only the in-frame clones, and not every one. The data contain 250,000 to 300,000 clones, about 87% of them seen just once; the ten biggest clones take up approximately 10%. The count of this clone is one. Germline values: CDR1 ENHRY, CDR2 SYGVKD. With 4 bases clipped from V and 1 base from J, the junction kept 7 bases outside the gene matches. The CDR3 runs to 16 residues. Sequenced material: peripheral blood. This receptor was taken from a woman between 65 and 79 years old with COVID-19, enrolled during active disease. V gene TRBV10-3 combines with J gene TRBJ2-1, with TRBD2 matching 7 bases. The CDR3 spells CAISGGGSSSYNEQFF. The CDR3 DNA reads TGTGCCATCAGTGGCGGCGGGAGTAGTTCCTACAATGAGCAGTTCTTC.